Below, 8 T cell receptor beta chains from the same sample are listed, as sequenced in a study of blood T cell repertoires in COVID-19. Measured with immunoSEQ multiplex PCR; TCRdb has only the in-frame clones, and not every one. Among some 300,000 clones, about 88% were seen once, and the ten largest hold around 9.5%. Sequenced material: PBMCs or T cells enriched from blood (not recorded which). The source is a woman aged 40-49 years who had recovered from COVID-19.

The chain couples TRBV7-2 to TRBJ1-3; possible D gene TRBD1, 5 bases. The V end was cut by 1 base, the J end by 7 bases, with 20 bases between. The CDR3 is 17 amino acids. CDR1 and CDR2 (germline): SGHTA, FQGNSA. The CDR3 sequence: CASSLGSGLNRRNTIYF. The DNA of the CDR3 is TGTGCCAGCAGCTTAGGTTCAGGGCTTAATAGACGTAACACCATATATTTT.

The chain joins TRBV27 to TRBJ2-1; tentative D call: TRBD1 (6 bases). From germline, CDR1 is MNHEY and CDR2 SMNVEV (reference sequence). The V and J ends lost 2 bases and 10 bases respectively, with 15 bases between them. The CDR3 has 14 amino acids. The CDR3 here is CASSLGEGGGEQFF. For the CDR3, the DNA is TGTGCCAGCAGTTTAGGGGAAGGGGGTGGCGAGCAGTTCTTC.

V is TRBV4-2 and J is TRBJ1-5, with D hard to call. The germline V gene encodes CDR1 LGHNA and CDR2 YNFKEQ. Trimming removed 0 bases at V and 7 bases at J, with 13 bases between. The CDR3 totals 15 residues. This CDR3 is CASSQEGQANQPQHF. The CDR3 DNA reads TGTGCCAGCAGCCAAGAGGGCCAGGCCAACCAGCCCCAGCATTTT.

The chain couples TRBV10-3 to TRBJ1-2; 7 nucleotides line up with TRBD1. The CDR3 has 14 amino acids. Trimming at V came to 7 bases and at J to 4 bases, leaving 9 bases not matched to a gene. Germline V CDR1 and CDR2: ENHRY, SYGVKD. CDR3 amino acids: CAITPDRLSYGYTF. In DNA form, the CDR3 reads TGTGCCATCACCCCGGACAGGTTGAGCTATGGCTACACCTTC.

The rearrangement uses TRBV9 and TRBJ2-4, with 7 positions matching TRBD2. From germline, CDR1 is SGDLS and CDR2 YYNGEE. With V trimmed by 1 base and J by 8 bases, 3 bases remained unmatched. The CDR3 loop spans 13 amino acids. The CDR3 DNA follows: TGTGCCAGCAGCGTAAGAACTAGCGACATTCAGTACTTC. It is translated as CASSVRTSDIQYF.

The chain recombines TRBV6-5 with TRBJ2-6; no clear D gene. The CDR3 loop spans 16 amino acids. Trimming removed 0 bases at V and 0 bases at J, with 6 bases between. Germline V lookup: CDR1 MNHEY, CDR2 SVGAGI. CDR3 loop: CASSYSLSSGANVLTF. The CDR3 bases are TGTGCCAGCAGTTACTCGCTGAGCTCTGGGGCCAACGTCCTGACTTTC.

The chain recombines TRBV5-6 with TRBJ1-3; D remains ambiguous. The CDR3 has 14 residues. CDR1 and CDR2 from the germline V gene are SGHDT and YYEEEE. V shed 4 bases and J shed 6 bases, with 14 bases lying between them. The CDR3 DNA sequence: TGTGCCAGCAGCCCCGGACTTACGGAAAACACCATATATTTT. This gives the protein CASSPGLTENTIYF.

The table lists this clone with a few counts. The J gene is TRBJ2-7, the V gene TRBV4-1, with D tentatively TRBD2 (5 bases). Per germline, CDR1 MGHRA and CDR2 YSYEKL. The CDR3 contains 15 residues. V dropped 0 bases and J dropped 6 bases, with 15 bases sitting between them. The CDR3 region is CASSQDLRGSGEQYF. CDR3 in DNA: TGCGCCAGCAGCCAAGATCTCCGGGGATCGGGCGAGCAGTACTTC.